The next 5 T cell receptor beta chains were all read from a single sample in a study of patients and donors after allogeneic stem cell transplantation. TCRdb processed the RT-PCR reads anew with MiXCR; each CDR3 protein has one entry. The sample includes almost 90,000 distinct CDR3 sequences, 4% to 5% of them seen just once. The material sequenced was blood, either unsorted or a sorted T cell fraction (not recorded which). These receptors all stem from a human donor who was either an allogeneic HSCT recipient or a stem cell or donor lymphocyte infusion donor (not recorded which). It is not recorded whose cells these are; they may come from a transplant donor.

This clonotype came up a few times. The chain combines TRBV20-1 with TRBJ2-7; 9 bases are a match to TRBD2. The junction had 4 bases not matched to a gene; V was cut back by 3 bases and J by 4 bases. This CDR3 spans 13 amino acids. Germline CDR1 and CDR2: DFQATT and SNEGSKA (reference sequence). The CDR3 here is CSARTLAGYEQYF. The DNA of the CDR3 is TGCAGTGCTAGGACTCTAGCGGGATACGAGCAGTACTTC.

There are many counts of this clonotype. This chain links TRBV27 with TRBJ2-6, with 8 bases lining up with TRBD2. The CDR3 is 18 residues long. Germline V gene lookup returns CDR1 MNHEY and CDR2 SMNVEV (reference sequence). Germline trimming cut 6 bases from V and 0 bases from J; bases unmatched to any gene: 10. CDR3 in amino acids: CASRRLATSTSGANVLTF. CDR3 nucleotide sequence: TGTGCCAGCAGGCGACTAGCGACATCAACCTCTGGGGCCAACGTCCTGACTTTC.

The chain is built from TRBV30 and TRBJ2-1; 11 bases are a match to TRBD2. The CDR3 totals 14 residues. CDR1 and CDR2 (germline): GTSNPN, SVGIG (reference sequence). Trimming removed 5 bases from V and 4 bases from J; junction bases left unmatched: 4. The CDR3 loop is CAWSGTSGYNEQFF. CDR3 coding DNA: TGTGCCTGGTCCGGGACTAGCGGTTACAATGAGCAGTTCTTC.

The chain links TRBV7-2 to TRBJ1-5; D not resolved. Germline V gene sequence: CDR1 SGHTA, CDR2 FQGNSA. The CDR3 spans 12 residues. V lost 5 bases to trimming and J lost 4 bases, with 6 bases between them. CDR3 sequence reads: CASSRDNQPQHF. The CDR3 bases are TGTGCCAGCAGCCGAGATAATCAGCCCCAGCATTTT. The entire variable domain, with the rest obtained from reference TRBV7-2 and TRBJ1-5, is as follows: GAGVSQSPSNKVTEKGKDVELRCDPISGHTALYWYRQSLGQGLEFLIYFQGNSAPDKSGLPSDRFSAERTGGSVSTLTIQRTQQEDSAVYLCASSRDNQPQHFGDGTRLSIL.

There are many counts of this clonotype. The chain carries TRBV3-1 and TRBJ1-2, with no clear D. This CDR3 has 17 residues. V was cut by 2 bases and J by 8 bases, with 24 bases left in between. Germline-derived CDR1 and CDR2 are LGHDT and YNNKEL (reference sequence). The DNA for the CDR3 is TGTGCCAGCAGCCAACTAAAATCCCACTCCCAGCAGCACGGCTACACCTTC. This sequence encodes CASSQLKSHSQQHGYTF. The whole variable domain, remainder taken from reference TRBV3-1 and TRBJ1-2, is DTAVSQTPKYLVTQMGNDKSIKCEQNLGHDTMYWYKQDSKKFLKIMFSYNNKELIINETVPNRFSPKSPDKAHLNLHINSLELGDSAVYFCASSQLKSHSQQHGYTFGSGTRLTVV.